This T cell receptor beta chain was profiled in a study of blood T cell repertoires in COVID-19. Study in general: COVID-19 samples collected from the United States, Italy and Spain covered acute and convalescent phases. From T cells, B-cell-depleted T cells, or PBMCs came the material, which was cDNA or gDNA.

Germline V gene lookup returns CDR1 MNHEY and CDR2 SVGAGI. This CDR3 has 15 residues. With 4 bases removed from V and 0 bases from J, the gap between germline ends came to 13 bases. In the study's own analysis: Amplified reference gene primers provided the basis for estimating nucleated cell counts. The assay was immunoSEQ multiplex PCR, and TCRdb's table has in-frame clones only and misses some. The DNA gave D and trimming, while V, J and clone size come from that table. Of roughly 140,000 clones in the sample, about 90% were seen once. The chain joins TRBV6-5 to TRBJ2-7; D is undetermined. The sequence was obtained from a man in his fifties with active or convalescent COVID-19. Sequencing was carried out using peripheral blood. CDR3 bases: TGTGCCAGCAGTTCGGCAGGTTTGAGCTCCTACGAGCAGTACTTC. Its protein product is CASSSAGLSSYEQYF.